This entry is about one T cell receptor (beta chain). Researchers attached unique molecular identifiers to individual cDNA molecules. TCRdb used MiXCR to reprocess the 5' RACE reads, holding one entry per CDR3 protein. The table includes approximately 65,000 distinct CDR3 sequences, about 11% detected once. The CDR3 extends over 15 amino acids. V lost 6 bases to trimming and J lost 2 bases; unmatched junction nucleotides: 7. The germline CDR1 and CDR2 sequences are DFQATT and SNEGSKA (reference sequence). This record belongs to a study of early T cells in non-severe SARS-CoV-2 infection. Sequenced material: whole blood. This chain uses TRBV20-1 with TRBJ2-2, with TRBD1 matching 9 bases. This clonotype was obtained from an adult who was a healthcare worker with PCR-confirmed SARS-CoV-2 infection or an uninfected control (not recorded which). The CDR3 sequence is CSARDRVRNTGELFF. The DNA for the CDR3 is TGCAGTGCGCGGGACAGGGTGCGAAACACCGGGGAGCTGTTTTTT.